A single sample gave rise to the 17 T cell receptor beta chains below, sequenced in a study of cytomegalovirus exposure and HLA in healthy donors. The PCR ran on 60 Vbeta and 13 Jbeta primers. Here immunoSEQ multiplex PCR was the method, and the copy in TCRdb shows in-frame clones only, minus some. The table lists about 150,000 clones, around three quarters of them singletons, with approximately 2% in the top ten. Sequencing used PBMCs. These receptors all stem from a man in his forties or fifties in good health and CMV-seronegative.

The V and J genes are TRBV7-9 and TRBJ2-7; D gene uncertain. Trimming removed 3 bases at V and 5 bases at J, with 8 bases between. CDR1 and CDR2 (germline): SEHNR, FQNEAQ (reference sequence). CDR3 length equals 12 residues. The CDR3 loop reads CASSFISHEQYF. The CDR3 coding sequence is TGTGCCAGCAGCTTTATATCCCACGAGCAGTACTTC.

The rearrangement links TRBV5-4 to TRBJ2-4, with 10 bases identical to TRBD2. Germline V gene data show CDR1 as SGHNT and CDR2 as YYREEE (reference sequence). V shed 4 bases and J 9 bases; nucleotides not matched to a gene: 22. CDR3 length equals 19 residues. The chain's CDR3 is CASSGGSLAGVDRGGIQYF. The CDR3 DNA reads as TGTGCCAGCAGCGGTGGGTCCCTAGCGGGGGTTGACCGGGGGGGCATTCAGTACTTC.

The chain couples TRBV6-1 to TRBJ1-5; no clear D. Germline lookup yields CDR1 MNHNS and CDR2 SASEGT. The CDR3 has 13 amino acids. Trimming shortened V by 3 bases and J by 9 bases, and 12 bases separated the two germline ends. This CDR3 is CASSDGRQGPQHF. In DNA form, the CDR3 reads TGTGCCAGCAGTGACGGCCGACAAGGGCCCCAGCATTTT.

The sample holds a few counts of this clone. CDR3 region: CASSIEEQGGLETQYF. The DNA of the CDR3 is TGTGCCAGTAGTATAGAGGAGCAGGGAGGGTTGGAGACCCAGTACTTC. V and J are TRBV19 and TRBJ2-5; TRBD2 aligns across 7 bases. CDR1 LNHDA and CDR2 SQIVND come from the germline V gene (reference sequence). The J segment lost 5 bases and the V segment lost 0 bases, leaving 9 bases of the junction unmatched. CDR3 length: 16 amino acids.

The chain has TRBV6-5 and TRBJ1-3; D may be TRBD1 (5 bases). CDR1 MNHEY and CDR2 SVGAGI come from the germline V gene. CDR3 length equals 15 residues. The V gene lost 5 bases and the J gene lost 2 bases, with 13 bases spanning the gap. The CDR3, as DNA: TGTGCCAGCAGTAGACCGGGGGGGGCTGGAAACACCATATATTTT. This translates into CASSRPGGAGNTIYF.

The rearrangement uses TRBV25-1 and TRBJ1-4; TRBD1 matches at 8 bases. CDR3 length equals 13 residues. V lost 7 bases and J lost 6; bases outside the gene matches: 4. In germline, CDR1 is MGHDK, CDR2 SYGVNS. CDR3 region: CASNGQGDEKLFF. The CDR3 DNA sequence: TGTGCCAGCAACGGACAGGGAGATGAAAAACTGTTTTTT.

As concerns this clone: Other nucleotide sequences from this sample produce the same CDR3. The chain links TRBV15 to TRBJ2-7; possibly TRBD2 for D (6 bases). V lost 0 bases, J lost 6 bases, and 9 bases lay in between. The germline CDR1 and CDR2 sequences are LNHNV and YYDKDF (reference sequence). The CDR3 has 13 residues. The CDR3 here is CATSRDLGGEQYF. CDR3 coding DNA: TGTGCCACCAGCAGAGATCTGGGGGGCGAGCAGTACTTC.

This chain uses TRBV6-1 with TRBJ1-5; D gene ambiguous. Germline V CDR1 and CDR2: MNHNS, SASEGT. The CDR3 sequence is 14 residues long. With 3 bases removed from V and 2 bases from J, the gap between germline ends came to 8 bases. The CDR3 DNA follows: TGTGCCAGCAGTGAGGAGGGCCGCAATCAGCCCCAGCATTTT. Amino acids: CASSEEGRNQPQHF.

This clone was recorded a few times. The chain links TRBV28 to TRBJ1-1; a possible D gene is TRBD1 (5 bases). The CDR3 contains 15 residues. The V gene lost 6 bases and the J gene lost 7 bases, with 21 bases spanning the gap. Germline CDR1 reads MDHEN; CDR2 reads SYDVKM. CDR3 loop: CASRTPRSGLGEAFF. DNA of the CDR3: TGTGCCAGCAGAACCCCAAGGTCAGGGTTGGGTGAAGCTTTCTTT.

The CDR3 coding sequence is TGCAGCGTTGAAGCAGGGACTGCTGGCTACACCTTC. Translation: CSVEAGTAGYTF. The J gene is TRBJ1-2, the V gene TRBV29-1; TRBD1 might be the D (5 bases). The V gene lost 1 base and the J gene lost 7 bases, with 10 bases spanning the gap. CDR3 length equals 12 residues. Germline assignment: CDR1 SQVTM and CDR2 ANQGSEA.

V and J are TRBV11-2 and TRBJ2-7; 7 bases align to TRBD1. CDR1 and CDR2 from the germline V gene are SGHAT and FQNNGV. The V segment lost 5 bases and the J segment 0 bases; nucleotides outside the gene matches: 7. The CDR3 spans 15 residues. This CDR3 is CASSEGQVPSYEQYF. For the CDR3, the DNA is TGTGCCAGCAGCGAAGGACAGGTCCCCTCCTACGAGCAGTACTTC.

This chain connects TRBV4-3 to TRBJ2-3; 7 bases are a match to TRBD2. The CDR3 spans 16 residues. The trim removed 3 bases at V and 0 bases at J, leaving 6 bases unmatched. Germline V gene data show CDR1 as LGHNA and CDR2 as YSLEER. The CDR3 DNA follows: TGCGCCAGCAGCCACCGAGCGGGGACTAGCACAGATACGCAGTATTTT. This gives the protein CASSHRAGTSTDTQYF.

Only a few counts were recorded for this clone. The V and J genes are TRBV30 and TRBJ1-3; unclear D gene. Germline V gene data show CDR1 as GTSNPN and CDR2 as SVGIG (reference sequence). The CDR3 runs to 15 residues. V was trimmed by 4 bases and J by 0 bases, leaving 13 bases between them. The CDR3 DNA reads TGTGCCTGGACCCTAGCGGGAGTCTCTGGAAACACCATATATTTT. Residues: CAWTLAGVSGNTIYF.

The chain employs TRBV5-1 and TRBJ1-1; D remains unclear. Deletions cut 2 bases from V and 1 base from J, with 9 bases between. The length of the CDR3 is 14 residues. Germline V gene data show CDR1 as SGHRS and CDR2 as YFSETQ. Here the CDR3 DNA reads TGCGCCAGCAGCTTTGTCAGTGCGAACACTGAAGCTTTCTTT. It translates to CASSFVSANTEAFF.

This clone was recorded a few times. The chain couples TRBV30 to TRBJ2-1, with 10 bases aligning to TRBD2. This CDR3 has 13 residues. The V segment lost 2 bases and the J segment 9 bases; nucleotides outside the gene matches: 4. Germline lookup yields CDR1 GTSNPN and CDR2 SVGIG (reference sequence). The CDR3 DNA is TGTGCCTGGAGTAGCGGGAGGGCTACTGAGCAGTTCTTC. Its protein is CAWSSGRATEQFF. The whole variable domain, remainder taken from reference TRBV30 and TRBJ2-1, is SQTIHQWPATLVQPVGSPLSLECTVEGTSNPNLYWYRQAAGRGLQLLFYSVGIGQISSEVPQNLSASRPQDRQFILSSKKLLLSDSGFYLCAWSSGRATEQFFGPGTRLTVL.

J is TRBJ2-7 and V is TRBV29-1; D remains unclear. Germline values: CDR1 SQVTM, CDR2 ANQGSEA. Between the trimmed V and J ends, which lost 2 bases and 6 bases, there was a span of 8 bases. The CDR3 totals 11 residues. Here the CDR3 reads CSVEYSREQYF. The CDR3 DNA is TGCAGCGTTGAATATTCCCGCGAGCAGTACTTC.

This chain joins TRBV7-3 and TRBJ2-3; 8 positions match TRBD1. V lost 5 bases, J lost 0 bases, and 4 bases stayed unmatched. Germline loops: CDR1 SGHTA, CDR2 FQGTGA. The CDR3 runs to 15 residues. In DNA form, the CDR3 reads TGTGCCAGCAGCATACAGGGGGGTAGCACAGATACGCAGTATTTT. Protein sequence: CASSIQGGSTDTQYF.